This T cell receptor beta chain was identified during a study of cytomegalovirus exposure and HLA in healthy donors. Study-level points and caveats: A later analysis reportedly found fewer N-insertions in an Asian-associated ancestry cluster than the roughly 700-donor mean. It was assumed in the presence/absence analyses that sequencing depth was roughly uniform across donors. Most TCR sequences proved rare, with some public TCRs found in many donors. Sequence variants that were highly shared formed a cluster that was likely a sequencing artifact.

A few counts support this clone. Its antigen is not identified. 13 Jbeta primers and 60 Vbeta primers were used for the PCR. Assay used: immunoSEQ multiplex PCR; TCRdb lists only in-frame clones, some missing. The sample lists 140,000 to 150,000 clones; roughly 10% were seen once. Germline V gene data show CDR1 as SGDLS and CDR2 as YYNGEE. Unmatched junction bases numbered 10, after V lost 4 bases and J lost 3 bases. The CDR3 sequence is 15 residues long. The source material was PBMCs. J is TRBJ2-7 and V is TRBV9; 7 bases agree with TRBD2. The receptor's source is a man aged 45 to 65 in good health and CMV-seronegative. Here the CDR3 reads CASSPDASGYYEQYF. The DNA of the CDR3 is TGTGCCAGCAGCCCGGACGCTAGCGGATACTACGAGCAGTACTTC.